The rows below give T cell receptor beta chains drawn from one sample of a study of cytomegalovirus exposure and HLA in healthy donors. Profiling relied on immunoSEQ multiplex PCR, and the TCRdb table lists in-frame clones only, not all of them. This sample's clone table lists some 30,000 clones. Specimen: PBMCs. Every receptor here comes from a female donor in good health and CMV-seronegative. Each CDR3 is given with its conserved first and last residue. The D gene is left open where the match is weak.

d_gene: TRBD1
j_gene: TRBJ1-1
v_gene: TRBV6-1
CDR3aa: CASSERTGEAFF
CDR3nt: TGTGCCAGCAGTGAAAGGACAGGGGAGGCTTTCTTT

d_gene: TRBD1
j_gene: TRBJ1-1
v_gene: TRBV4-1
CDR3aa: CASSQDLSPGQGNENTEAFF
CDR3nt: TGCGCCAGCAGCCAAGATCTCTCACCGGGACAGGGGAATGAGAACACTGAAGCTTTCTTT

d_gene: TRBD1
j_gene: TRBJ2-3
v_gene: TRBV4-3
CDR3aa: CASSQRTGSGTDTQYF
CDR3nt: TGCGCCAGCAGCCAGCGGACAGGGTCGGGCACAGATACGCAGTATTTT

d_gene: .
j_gene: TRBJ1-5
v_gene: TRBV5-6
CDR3aa: CASSFIGDSSNQPQHF
CDR3nt: TGTGCCAGCAGCTTTATCGGGGACTCTAGCAATCAGCCCCAGCATTTT

d_gene: TRBD2
j_gene: TRBJ2-3
v_gene: TRBV9
CDR3aa: CASSVSGGTPDTQYF
CDR3nt: TGTGCCAGCAGCGTCAGCGGGGGGACCCCAGATACGCAGTATTTT

d_gene: TRBD2
j_gene: TRBJ2-5
v_gene: TRBV6-4
CDR3aa: CASSELAGGQETQYF
CDR3nt: TGTGCCAGCAGTGAGCTAGCGGGGGGACAAGAGACCCAGTACTTC

d_gene: TRBD1
j_gene: TRBJ1-1
v_gene: TRBV28
CDR3aa: CASSSGGGTEAFF
CDR3nt: TGTGCCAGCAGTTCAGGGGGCGGAACTGAAGCTTTCTTT

d_gene: TRBD2
j_gene: TRBJ2-3
v_gene: TRBV28
CDR3aa: CASRITGTSGSTDTQYF
CDR3nt: TGTGCCAGCAGAATTACCGGGACTAGCGGGTCGACCGATACGCAGTATTTT

d_gene: .
j_gene: TRBJ1-2
v_gene: TRBV10-3
CDR3aa: CAISDNWVAGYGYTF
CDR3nt: TGTGCCATCAGTGATAATTGGGTGGCAGGGTATGGCTACACCTTC

d_gene: .
j_gene: TRBJ1-5
v_gene: TRBV6-5
CDR3aa: CASSPSPGNQPQHF
CDR3nt: TGTGCCAGCAGCCCTAGTCCAGGGAATCAGCCCCAGCATTTT

d_gene: TRBD1
j_gene: TRBJ2-1
v_gene: TRBV5-1
CDR3aa: CASSQRDREGEQFF
CDR3nt: TGCGCCAGCAGCCAACGGGACAGGGAAGGAGAGCAGTTCTTC

d_gene: .
j_gene: TRBJ2-3
v_gene: TRBV18
CDR3aa: CASSPPSPDTQYF
CDR3nt: TGTGCCAGCTCACCACCGAGTCCAGATACGCAGTATTTT

d_gene: .
j_gene: TRBJ1-1
v_gene: TRBV19
CDR3aa: CASSIGPLNTEAFF
CDR3nt: TGTGCCAGTAGTATAGGGCCCCTGAACACTGAAGCTTTCTTT

d_gene: .
j_gene: TRBJ1-2
v_gene: TRBV20-1
CDR3aa: CSAQLNYGYTF
CDR3nt: TGCAGTGCCCAACTGAACTATGGCTACACCTTC

d_gene: .
j_gene: TRBJ1-3
v_gene: TRBV6-1
CDR3aa: CASRPSSGNTIYF
CDR3nt: TGTGCCAGCAGACCTAGCTCTGGAAACACCATATATTTT

d_gene: TRBD1
j_gene: TRBJ1-2
v_gene: TRBV19
CDR3aa: CASRKMGQYYGYTF
CDR3nt: TGTGCCAGTAGGAAAATGGGACAGTACTATGGCTACACCTTC

d_gene: .
j_gene: TRBJ2-1
v_gene: TRBV9
CDR3aa: CASSPPPGAYNEQFF
CDR3nt: TGTGCCAGCAGCCCCCCTCCAGGGGCCTACAATGAGCAGTTCTTC

d_gene: TRBD2
j_gene: TRBJ2-5
v_gene: TRBV7-2
CDR3aa: CASSLGLPGGQETQYF
CDR3nt: TGTGCCAGCAGCTTAGGCTTACCGGGGGGCCAAGAGACCCAGTACTTC

d_gene: .
j_gene: TRBJ1-3
v_gene: TRBV7-8
CDR3aa: CASSFSGAGNTIYF
CDR3nt: TGTGCCAGCAGCTTCTCGGGGGCTGGAAACACCATATATTTT

d_gene: TRBD1
j_gene: TRBJ1-1
v_gene: TRBV6-6
CDR3aa: CASSNRRGQAFF
CDR3nt: TGTGCCAGCAGTAATAGGAGGGGGCAAGCTTTCTTT

d_gene: TRBD2
j_gene: TRBJ2-5
v_gene: TRBV13
CDR3aa: CASSFGTSGGETQYF
CDR3nt: TGTGCCAGCAGCTTCGGTACTAGCGGGGGCGAGACCCAGTACTTC

d_gene: .
j_gene: TRBJ2-3
v_gene: TRBV18
CDR3aa: CASSPVRGMGGSTDTQYF
CDR3nt: TGTGCCAGCTCACCTGTCAGGGGAATGGGAGGGAGCACAGATACGCAGTATTTT

d_gene: TRBD1
j_gene: TRBJ2-7
v_gene: TRBV6-6
CDR3aa: CASSPYRGTYEQYF
CDR3nt: TGTGCCAGCAGCCCCTACAGGGGTACCTACGAGCAGTATTTC

d_gene: TRBD1
j_gene: TRBJ1-3
v_gene: TRBV19
CDR3aa: CASSPNPTGPSGNTIYF
CDR3nt: TGTGCCAGTAGTCCTAATCCGACAGGGCCTTCTGGAAACACCATATATTTT

d_gene: .
j_gene: TRBJ2-1
v_gene: TRBV25-1
CDR3aa: CASSGPAGPSSYNEQFF
CDR3nt: TGTGCCAGCAGTGGTCCAGCAGGCCCGAGCTCCTACAATGAGCAGTTCTTC

d_gene: .
j_gene: TRBJ2-2
v_gene: TRBV14
CDR3aa: CASSPATTGDSWTGELFF
CDR3nt: TGTGCCAGCAGCCCGGCAACTACAGGGGACTCGTGGACCGGGGAGCTGTTTTTT

d_gene: TRBD1
j_gene: TRBJ1-1
v_gene: TRBV18
CDR3aa: CASSPPEQGITEAFF
CDR3nt: TGTGCCAGCTCGCCACCTGAACAGGGGATAACTGAAGCTTTCTTT